The TCR beta chain under discussion was sequenced for a study of response to subunit inactivated influenza vaccine. This CDR3 is 14 amino acids long. V lost 2 bases to trimming and J lost 2 bases, with 8 bases between them. Germline V gives CDR1 SEHNR, CDR2 FQNEAQ (reference sequence). TCRdb fed the RT-PCR reads into MiXCR, producing one record per CDR3 protein. The table lists over 450,000 distinct CDR3 sequences, 10% to 15% of them singletons. This clonotype was counted many times. The antigen is undetermined. Findings and caveats of the study: Authors suggested seasonal influenza vaccinations each recruit few new T cells.

The gene calls are TRBV7-9 and TRBJ2-3; D gene unclear. Specimen: PBMCs from blood, collected more than 35 days after vaccination. The clonotype was recovered from a man in his fifties who received an inactivated influenza vaccine. CDR3 DNA sequence: TGTGCCAGCAGCTTAAGCGTCTCCACAGATACGCAGTATTTT. It translates to CASSLSVSTDTQYF.